These T cell receptor beta chains were read from a single sample in a study of Graves' ophthalmopathy and Graves' hyperthyroidism. From the multiplex PCR reads, TCRdb called clonotypes with MiXCR, one entry per CDR3 protein. The table shows tens of thousands of distinct CDR3 sequences, with around 50% occurring only once. The specimen sequenced was peripheral blood. These receptors were taken from an adult woman with Graves' ophthalmopathy. The CDR3 runs from the conserved cysteine through the conserved F or W. Fields, in order: V gene, CDR3 length, D gene, clone size, J gene, CDR3 DNA, CDR3 protein. A D gene is named only where the DNA matches it firmly. Only some rows state a clone size, as once, few, many or a class for expanded clones.

>TRBV19|13|.|.|TRBJ1-1
TGTGCCAGTAGTCCAGCGTTCGGCACTGAAGCTTTCTTT
CASSPAFGTEAFF
>TRBV19|14|.|.|TRBJ2-7
TGTGCCAGTAGTATACTAGGGATCGCCTACGAGCAGTACTTC
CASSILGIAYEQYF
>TRBV29-1|13|.|.|TRBJ1-4
TGCAGCGTTGAAGAGGACATAGAAGAAAAACTGTTTTTT
CSVEEDIEEKLFF
>TRBV7-2|19|TRBD1|.|TRBJ2-3
TGTGCCAGCAGCTTAGCAGGGACAGGGACCCCGTCTAGCACAGATACGCAGTATTTT
CASSLAGTGTPSSTDTQYF
>TRBV24-1|15|TRBD1|many|TRBJ2-1
TGTGCCACCAGTGATCCTCGGAGAGGGGGCGGTGAGCAGTTCTTC
CATSDPRRGGGEQFF
>TRBV6-6|15|TRBD2|many|TRBJ2-3
TGTGCCAGCAGGGTTAGGACTAGCGGGACAGATACGCAGTATTTT
CASRVRTSGTDTQYF
>TRBV4-3|14|.|many|TRBJ2-1
TGCGCCAGCAGCCAAGATCGAGGATACAATGAGCAGTTCTTC
CASSQDRGYNEQFF
>TRBV19|16|.|.|TRBJ2-3
TGTGCCAGTACTGCGACGGTCGGGGCTAGCACAGATACGCAGTATTTT
CASTATVGASTDTQYF
>TRBV28|14|.|many|TRBJ2-7
TGTGCCAGCAGTCCCTGGAGGAATTCCTACGAGCAGTACTTC
CASSPWRNSYEQYF
>TRBV9|14|.|many|TRBJ2-3
TGTGCCAGCAGCGTGTCAAGGGGCACAGATACGCAGTATTTT
CASSVSRGTDTQYF
>TRBV7-2|16|.|many|TRBJ2-3
TGTGCCAGCAGCCCTACGGACGGTGCTAGCACAGATACGCAGTATTTT
CASSPTDGASTDTQYF